This T cell receptor beta chain was identified in a study of T cells in Graves' hyperthyroidism and ophthalmopathy. TCR beta CDR3 regions were amplified from RNA. The HTBI primer set served for first-round RT-PCR of the TCR CDR3. TCRdb re-derived calls from the multiplex PCR reads in MiXCR, one entry per CDR3 protein. In the table there are roughly 700,000 distinct CDR3 sequences, 35% of which are singletons. About this clonotype itself: The antigen remains undetermined.

V lost 8 bases and J lost 0; bases outside the gene matches: 7. The CDR3 loop spans 15 amino acids. CDR1 and CDR2 from the germline V gene are SEHNR and FQNEAQ (reference sequence). Study-level results: Median prediction lead before ophthalmopathy onset was 6.5 months with the model.

V gene TRBV7-9 combines with J gene TRBJ2-3; TRBD2 matches at 8 bases. Material for sequencing was blood. This sequence was found in a woman in her forties with Graves' hyperthyroidism. The CDR3 sequence: CASVDSGASTDTQYF. CDR3 DNA sequence: TGTGCCAGCGTGGATAGCGGGGCAAGCACAGATACGCAGTATTTT. Using reference TRBV7-9 and TRBJ2-3 for the parts outside the CDR3, the full variable domain is DTGVSQNPRHKITKRGQNVTFRCDPISEHNRLYWYRQTLGQGPEFLTYFQNEAQLEKSRLLSDRFSAERPKGSFSTLEIQRTEQGDSAMYLCASVDSGASTDTQYFGPGTRLTVL.